This T cell receptor beta chain was identified in a study of blood T cell repertoires in COVID-19. Sequenced by immunoSEQ multiplex PCR; TCRdb stores in-frame clones only, minus some. The top ten hold roughly 2.7% of the sample, which has roughly 54,000 clones, roughly 80% seen once. V was pared by 2 bases and J by 7 bases, with 7 bases of the junction left unmatched. Germline loops: CDR1 SGHVS, CDR2 FNYEAQ. CDR3 length equals 16 residues. The gene calls are TRBV7-6 and TRBJ1-6; 8 bases are a match to TRBD1. The sequenced sample consisted of peripheral blood. This TCR derives from a man aged 45-65 years with acute or convalescent COVID-19. CDR3 amino acids: CASSLQPGTGNSPLHF. CDR3 in DNA: TGTGCCAGCAGCTTACAGCCGGGGACAGGCAATTCACCCCTCCACTTT.